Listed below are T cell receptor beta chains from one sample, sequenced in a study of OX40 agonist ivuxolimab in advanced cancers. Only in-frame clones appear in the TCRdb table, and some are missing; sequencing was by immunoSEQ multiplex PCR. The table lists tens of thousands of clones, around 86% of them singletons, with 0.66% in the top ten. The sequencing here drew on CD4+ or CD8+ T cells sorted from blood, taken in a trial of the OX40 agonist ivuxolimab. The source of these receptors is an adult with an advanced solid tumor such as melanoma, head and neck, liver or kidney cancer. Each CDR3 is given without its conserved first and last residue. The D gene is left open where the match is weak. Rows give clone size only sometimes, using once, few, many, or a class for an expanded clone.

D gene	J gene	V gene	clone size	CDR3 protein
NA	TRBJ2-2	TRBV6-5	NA	ASCRGIPNNGELF
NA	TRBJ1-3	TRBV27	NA	ASSRGGSSGNTIY
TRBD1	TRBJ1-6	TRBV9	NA	ASSVGDRGQSPLH
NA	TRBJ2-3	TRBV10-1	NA	ASKRQTGTDTQY
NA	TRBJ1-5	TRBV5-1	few	ASSLAPQGSNQPQH
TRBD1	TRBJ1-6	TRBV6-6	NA	ATRRTGGYNSPLH
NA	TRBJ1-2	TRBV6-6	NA	ASSPDRNYGYT
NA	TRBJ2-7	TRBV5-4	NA	ASKKEDYEQY
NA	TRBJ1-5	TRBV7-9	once	ASSEGYSNQPQH
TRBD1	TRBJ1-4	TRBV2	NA	ATKDREGEKLF
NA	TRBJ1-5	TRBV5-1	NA	ASSPWGSNDQPQH
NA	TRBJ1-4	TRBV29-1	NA	SVAGGATNEKLF
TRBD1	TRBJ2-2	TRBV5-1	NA	ASSTGTANTGELF
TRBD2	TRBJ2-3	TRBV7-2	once	ASSLSQGGDTQY
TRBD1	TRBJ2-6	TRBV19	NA	ASSIGTGWFRSGANVLT
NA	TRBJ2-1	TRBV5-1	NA	ASSASYNEQF
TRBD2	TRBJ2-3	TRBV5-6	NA	ASSLAGAGGTDTQY
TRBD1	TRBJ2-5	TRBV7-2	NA	ASSFQGQGAQETQY
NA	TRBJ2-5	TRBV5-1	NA	ASSLGPTGSGETQY
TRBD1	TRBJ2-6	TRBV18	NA	ASSPLGTGISGANVLT
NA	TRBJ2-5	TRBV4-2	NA	ASSQEERGGETQY
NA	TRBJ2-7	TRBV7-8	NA	ASSLGSYEQY
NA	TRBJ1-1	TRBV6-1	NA	ASRRLGTEAF
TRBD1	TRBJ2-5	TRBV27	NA	ASSQQGSQGTQY
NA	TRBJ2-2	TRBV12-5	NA	ASRGGGSNTGELF
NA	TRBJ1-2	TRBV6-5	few	ASRRDRNYGYT
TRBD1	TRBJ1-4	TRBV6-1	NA	ASSPPDRGEEKLF
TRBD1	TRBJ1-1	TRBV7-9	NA	ASSSQDRGTEAF
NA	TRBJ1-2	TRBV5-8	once	ASRYTGRLGYGYT
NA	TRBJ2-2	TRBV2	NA	ASSASRPTGELF
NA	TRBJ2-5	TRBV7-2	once	ASSQHPGGRGLKEETQY
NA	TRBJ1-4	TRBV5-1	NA	ASSLRQSGTNEKLF
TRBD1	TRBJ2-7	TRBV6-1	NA	AGGQGVYEQY
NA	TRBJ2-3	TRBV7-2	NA	ASSLEGGPDTQY
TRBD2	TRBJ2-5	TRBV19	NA	ATHDTDGRLQETQY
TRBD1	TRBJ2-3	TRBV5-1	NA	ASSPTLRTGRGDTQY
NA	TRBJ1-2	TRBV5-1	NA	ASSGDTTARSGYT
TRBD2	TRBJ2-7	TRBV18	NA	ASSRLAGVYEQY
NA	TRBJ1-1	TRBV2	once	ASMIGTTNTEAF
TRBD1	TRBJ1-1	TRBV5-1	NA	ASSGGQLNTEAF
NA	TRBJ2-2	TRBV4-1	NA	ASSQGFRGSGELF
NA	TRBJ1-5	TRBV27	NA	ASSQGLNSNQPQH
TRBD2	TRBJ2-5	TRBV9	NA	ASSETSGGPFQETQY